This is a list of T cell receptor beta chains from one sample in a study of PD-L1 blockade in urothelial cancer. Libraries were prepared by immunoSEQ multiplex PCR; TCRdb keeps only in-frame clonotypes and omits some of them. The data show around 70,000 clones, 80% to 90% seen once. The material was PBMCs, obtained around atezolizumab (anti-PD-L1) treatment. The receptors were sampled from a man between 65 and 79 years old with urothelial cancer. The CDR3 runs from the conserved cysteine through the conserved F or W. Fields, in order: V gene, clone size, J gene, D gene, CDR3 DNA, CDR3 protein. D genes are given only for firm matches. Size is stated for part of the rows, as once, few or many counts, or as a class when the clone is expanded.

v_call: TRBV5-5; clone_size: .; j_call: TRBJ1-1; d_call: .; cdr3_nt: TGTGCCAGCAGCTACAGGACAGTGAACACTGAAGCTTTCTTT; cdr3_aa: CASSYRTVNTEAFF
v_call: TRBV18; clone_size: few; j_call: TRBJ1-2; d_call: TRBD1; cdr3_nt: TGTGCCAGCTCACCGGACAGGGTCTATGGCTACACCTTC; cdr3_aa: CASSPDRVYGYTF
v_call: TRBV5-4; clone_size: .; j_call: TRBJ2-3; d_call: .; cdr3_nt: TGTGCCAGCAGCTCGACTGACACAGATACGCAGTATTTT; cdr3_aa: CASSSTDTDTQYF
v_call: TRBV5-5; clone_size: few; j_call: TRBJ2-1; d_call: TRBD2; cdr3_nt: TGTGCCAGCAGCTTGGGGGGACTAGCGATCGATGAGCAGTTCTTC; cdr3_aa: CASSLGGLAIDEQFF
v_call: TRBV19; clone_size: .; j_call: TRBJ2-2; d_call: TRBD2; cdr3_nt: TGTGCCAGTAGGGTAGCGGGCAGCGGTATCACCGGGGAGCTGTTTTTT; cdr3_aa: CASRVAGSGITGELFF
v_call: TRBV5-1; clone_size: .; j_call: TRBJ2-3; d_call: .; cdr3_nt: TGCGCCAGCAGCCAGCGACCTGCTAGCACAGATACGCAGTATTTT; cdr3_aa: CASSQRPASTDTQYF
v_call: TRBV5-4; clone_size: .; j_call: TRBJ1-4; d_call: TRBD1; cdr3_nt: TGTGCCAGCAGCCGGGACAGTGAAAAACTGTTTTTT; cdr3_aa: CASSRDSEKLFF
v_call: TRBV2; clone_size: .; j_call: TRBJ2-2; d_call: .; cdr3_nt: TGTGCCAGCGGAGTCGGGACACAGAACACCGGGGAGCTGTTTTTT; cdr3_aa: CASGVGTQNTGELFF
v_call: TRBV19; clone_size: .; j_call: TRBJ2-1; d_call: TRBD2; cdr3_nt: TGTGCCAGTAGTATAGTGTGGGGGGGGAGTGAGCAGTTCTTC; cdr3_aa: CASSIVWGGSEQFF
v_call: TRBV5-1; clone_size: .; j_call: TRBJ2-3; d_call: TRBD2; cdr3_nt: TGCGCCAGCAGCTTGGCCACCGGGACTAGCGGCGATACGCAGTATTTT; cdr3_aa: CASSLATGTSGDTQYF
v_call: TRBV4-2; clone_size: .; j_call: TRBJ2-3; d_call: TRBD2; cdr3_nt: TGTGCCAGCAGTCCGGAAGCGGGAGGGCCCTACGATACGCAGTATTTT; cdr3_aa: CASSPEAGGPYDTQYF
v_call: TRBV28; clone_size: .; j_call: TRBJ1-5; d_call: .; cdr3_nt: TGTGCCACCTACGGGGGTGTGGGGAATCAGCCCCAGCATTTT; cdr3_aa: CATYGGVGNQPQHF
v_call: TRBV30; clone_size: few; j_call: TRBJ1-1; d_call: .; cdr3_nt: TGTGCCTGGAGTGAGGCCCCCCGGAGAGCTTTCTTT; cdr3_aa: CAWSEAPRRAFF
v_call: TRBV5-4; clone_size: .; j_call: TRBJ2-5; d_call: TRBD2; cdr3_nt: TGTGCCAGCAGCTCCGGACTAGCGGGAGGAGAGGAGACCCAGTACTTC; cdr3_aa: CASSSGLAGGEETQYF
v_call: TRBV19; clone_size: .; j_call: TRBJ1-1; d_call: TRBD1; cdr3_nt: TGTGCCAGTAGGATACAGGGGGCACCATCGAACACTGAAGCTTTCTTT; cdr3_aa: CASRIQGAPSNTEAFF
v_call: TRBV6-5; clone_size: .; j_call: TRBJ1-1; d_call: .; cdr3_nt: TGTGCCAGCTGGGTCGGGGGGGCTATAGACACTGAAGCTTTCTTT; cdr3_aa: CASWVGGAIDTEAFF
v_call: TRBV19; clone_size: .; j_call: TRBJ2-5; d_call: .; cdr3_nt: TGTGCCAGTAGTATAGGCTCGGCGGGACGAGAGACCCAGTACTTC; cdr3_aa: CASSIGSAGRETQYF
v_call: TRBV14; clone_size: .; j_call: TRBJ1-2; d_call: .; cdr3_nt: TGTGCCAGCAGCCAAGTATCAGGGCCGGCCGGCTACACCTTC; cdr3_aa: CASSQVSGPAGYTF
v_call: TRBV7-2; clone_size: .; j_call: TRBJ2-7; d_call: TRBD2; cdr3_nt: TGTGCCAGCAGCTTAGGACTAGCGGTTATGAGCTCCTACGAGCAGTACTTC; cdr3_aa: CASSLGLAVMSSYEQYF
v_call: TRBV15; clone_size: .; j_call: TRBJ1-5; d_call: .; cdr3_nt: TGTGCCACCAGCAGGGGAGAAAGGAGTCAGCCCCAGCATTTT; cdr3_aa: CATSRGERSQPQHF
v_call: TRBV10-3; clone_size: .; j_call: TRBJ2-2; d_call: .; cdr3_nt: TGTGCCATCATGTACTCGAACACCGGGGAGCTGTTTTTT; cdr3_aa: CAIMYSNTGELFF
v_call: TRBV9; clone_size: .; j_call: TRBJ1-4; d_call: .; cdr3_nt: TGTGCCAGCAGCGTAGGGGGGCTCAAAGGGGTTGAAAAACTGTTTTTT; cdr3_aa: CASSVGGLKGVEKLFF
v_call: TRBV19; clone_size: .; j_call: TRBJ2-1; d_call: .; cdr3_nt: TGTGCCAGTAGTTCGGCCGGGATCCCATACAATGAGCAGTTCTTC; cdr3_aa: CASSSAGIPYNEQFF
v_call: TRBV2; clone_size: .; j_call: TRBJ2-3; d_call: .; cdr3_nt: TGTGCCAGCAGTGAAGAAGACAGTATCACAGATACGCAGTATTTT; cdr3_aa: CASSEEDSITDTQYF